One sample yielded the 21 T cell receptor beta chains listed below, sequenced in a study of blood T cells in healthy people across ages. A second PCR, run for about 7 to 11 cycles, used a sample-barcoded 5' primer plus a J-beta primer mix. TCRdb passed the 5' RACE reads through MiXCR, listing each CDR3 protein once. The sample shows approximately 730,000 distinct CDR3 sequences, about 53% of them seen only once. The sequenced sample was blood. All receptors derive from a man aged 80 or over in good health.

The chain uses TRBV5-1 and TRBJ1-1, with D perhaps matching TRBD1 (5 bases). The CDR3 totals 14 residues. The germline V and J ends were trimmed by 4 bases and 4 bases, with 14 bases remaining between them. In germline, CDR1 is SGHRS, CDR2 YFSETQ. As DNA, the CDR3 is TGCGCCAGCAGCCATACCCAGGGAAGCACTGAAGCTTTCTTT. It is translated as CASSHTQGSTEAFF.

The table lists this clonotype with a few counts. The chain carries TRBV4-2 and TRBJ2-3; 8 nucleotides align to TRBD2. This CDR3 contains 11 residues. In germline, CDR1 is LGHNA, CDR2 YNFKEQ. After removal of 8 bases from V and 14 bases from J, the junction contained 9 bases not matched to a gene. The DNA of the CDR3 is TGTGCCAGCCGGGGGGGCGGATACGCGTATTTT. Translating it yields CASRGGGYAYF.

This sequence joins TRBV7-2 and TRBJ2-5, with 16 bases matching TRBD2. This CDR3 spans 17 amino acids. J lost 11 bases, V lost 5 bases, and 14 bases had no gene match. Germline V gene lookup returns CDR1 SGHTA and CDR2 FQGNSA. CDR3 nucleotides: TGTGCCAGCAGCCTAACGGGACTAGCGGGAGGGCGACGTGAGCAGTACTTC. As protein: CASSLTGLAGGRREQYF. The full variable domain, its missing parts supplied by reference TRBV7-2 and TRBJ2-5, is GAGVSQSPSNKVTEKGKDVELRCDPISGHTALYWYRQSLGQGLEFLIYFQGNSAPDKSGLPSDRFSAERTGGSVSTLTIQRTQQEDSAVYLCASSLTGLAGGRREQYFGPGTRLLVL.

This clonotype turned up a few times. The J gene is TRBJ1-4, the V gene TRBV20-1, with 7 bases fitting TRBD1. This CDR3 is 16 amino acids long. Germline lookup yields CDR1 DFQATT and CDR2 SNEGSKA (reference sequence). The ends lost 0 bases at V and 4 bases at J; junction bases unmatched: 8. Written as DNA, the CDR3 is TGCAGTGCTAGAGACCCTAGCAGACAGGGTAATGAAAAACTGTTTTTT. This encodes CSARDPSRQGNEKLFF.

The chain is built from TRBV6-5 and TRBJ2-1; 9 bases match TRBD1. The CDR3 has 17 residues. After removal of 4 bases from V and 7 bases from J, the junction contained 14 bases not matched to a gene. The V gene's germline CDR1 is MNHEY and CDR2 SVGAGI. As DNA, the CDR3 is TGTGCCAGCAGTTTACAGGGGGCGCGTTTAGAGGTGAATGAGCAGTTCTTC. It encodes CASSLQGARLEVNEQFF.

The chain recombines TRBV12-3 or TRBV12-4 with TRBJ1-1, with D perhaps TRBD1 (6 bases). V was pared by 6 bases and J by 3 bases, with 14 bases between. CDR3 length: 14 amino acids. DNA for the CDR3: TGTGCCAGCAGCCACAGGGAAGGGGACACTGAAGCTTTCTTT. Its protein is CASSHREGDTEAFF.

The genes are TRBV3-1 and TRBJ2-7; 15 bases line up with TRBD2. The J call is uncertain, as TRBJ2-5 better fits the DNA end. Germline V gives CDR1 LGHDT, CDR2 YNNKEL (reference sequence). This CDR3 spans 17 amino acids. The CDR3 spells CASSQEIGLAGGETQYF. In DNA, the CDR3 is TGTGCCAGCAGCCAAGAGATAGGACTAGCGGGAGGGGAGACCCAGTACTTC.

This rearrangement joins TRBV3-1 to TRBJ2-5; no firm D call. CDR1 is LGHDT, CDR2 YNNKEL, per germline (reference sequence). With 4 bases removed from V and 11 bases from J, the gap between germline ends came to 14 bases. This CDR3 has 12 residues. CDR3 coding DNA: TGTGCCAGCAGCCTAGACCTCGGTCTGCAGTACTTC. Translating it yields CASSLDLGLQYF.

This clonotype was observed a handful of times. CDR3 sequence (DNA): TGTGCCAGCAGTTACTGGTACGCCCGGGAGGATGAGCAGTTCTTC. Translated, it gives CASSYWYAREDEQFF. The rearrangement links TRBV6-2 or TRBV6-3 to TRBJ2-1, with 7 bases that match TRBD2. CDR1 and CDR2 from the germline V gene are MNHEY and SVGEGT. V shed 1 base and J 8 bases; nucleotides not matched to a gene: 8. The CDR3 spans 15 residues.

This clonotype was seen a handful of times. The CDR3 sequence is CASSLRGTGFSYEQYF. CDR3 sequence (DNA): TGTGCCAGCAGTTTACGGGGGACAGGGTTCTCCTACGAGCAGTACTTC. The chain couples TRBV27 to TRBJ2-7, with 9 bases identical to TRBD1. J was trimmed by 0 bases and V by 2 bases; bases with no gene match: 5. Germline V gives CDR1 MNHEY, CDR2 SMNVEV (reference sequence). This CDR3 region has 16 residues.

This clonotype was seen at least ten times. V is TRBV7-9 and J is TRBJ2-1; D is possibly TRBD2 (5 bases). The germline V gene has CDR1 SEHNR and CDR2 FQNEAQ (reference sequence). The CDR3 loop spans 15 amino acids. The germline V and J ends were trimmed by 5 bases and 0 bases, with 11 bases remaining between them. The CDR3 is CASSLGRGSYNEQFF. The DNA of the CDR3 is TGTGCCAGCAGCCTGGGGAGAGGCTCCTACAATGAGCAGTTCTTC.

The V call is TRBV9, the J call TRBJ2-7; 8 nucleotides match TRBD1. The better agreement between TRBJ2-5 and the DNA end casts doubt on the J call. Germline lookup yields CDR1 SGDLS and CDR2 YYNGEE. The CDR3 spans 15 residues. CDR3 loop: CASSVRTGGRETQYF. In DNA form, the CDR3 reads TGTGCCAGCAGCGTAAGAACAGGGGGTAGGGAGACCCAGTACTTC.

V is TRBV6-4 and J is TRBJ2-5; D is unresolved. The CDR3 has 13 amino acids. Between the trimmed V and J ends, which lost 4 bases and 11 bases, there was a span of 17 bases. Germline assignment: CDR1 MRHNA and CDR2 SNTAGT. CDR3 DNA: TGTGCCAGCAGTGTCAGACCGAACAATGAGCAGTACTTC. Protein: CASSVRPNNEQYF.

This chain links TRBV5-8 with TRBJ1-4; no clear D. V was clipped by 2 bases and J by 2 bases, with 13 bases between them. Germline V CDR1 and CDR2: SGHTS, YDEGEE. The CDR3 totals 16 residues. Here the CDR3 reads CASSFGRMRTNEKLFF. Written as DNA, the CDR3 is TGTGCCAGCAGCTTTGGTCGAATGAGGACTAATGAAAAACTGTTTTTT.

A few counts support this clonotype. The V gene is TRBV7-3, the J gene TRBJ2-1; D perhaps matches TRBD2 (7 bases). The CDR3 length is 14 residues. V was trimmed by 2 bases and J by 7 bases, leaving 12 bases between them. Germline CDR1 and CDR2: SGHTA and FQGTGA. The CDR3 sequence: CASSLGGGFNEQFF. CDR3 sequence (DNA): TGTGCCAGCAGCTTAGGGGGGGGCTTTAATGAGCAGTTCTTC.

This clonotype was counted a few times. The V and J genes are TRBV29-1 and TRBJ2-1, with D unclear. The germline V gene has CDR1 SQVTM and CDR2 ANQGSEA. The CDR3 totals 11 residues. The V gene lost 4 bases and the J gene lost 7 bases, with 8 bases spanning the gap. The CDR3 region has the DNA TGCAGCGTTGCGGAGTTAAATGAGCAGTTCTTC. Translating it yields CSVAELNEQFF.

This clonotype was counted a few times. This chain uses TRBV24-1 with TRBJ2-1; 13 nucleotides line up with TRBD2. The germline V gene has CDR1 KGHDR and CDR2 SFDVKD. The CDR3 extends over 17 amino acids. V gave up 5 bases and J gave up 3 bases; unmatched junction bases: 6. Here the CDR3 DNA reads TGTGCCACCAGTGGCGGGACTAGCGGGACGGGCTACAATGAGCAGTTCTTC. This encodes CATSGGTSGTGYNEQFF.

V is TRBV12-3 or TRBV12-4 and J is TRBJ2-7, with 9 bases fitting TRBD2. V lost 6 bases and J lost 6; bases outside the gene matches: 9. The CDR3 has 14 amino acids. The DNA of the CDR3 is TGTGCCAGCAGAAGGACTAGCGCAACGGCCGAGCAGTACTTC. Translating it yields CASRRTSATAEQYF.

The V and J genes are TRBV5-4 and TRBJ2-7; D unresolved. The CDR3 length is 15 residues. V shed 0 bases and J shed 3 bases, with 13 bases lying between them. The germline CDR1 and CDR2 sequences are SGHNT and YYREEE (reference sequence). The DNA for the CDR3 is TGTGCCAGCAGCTTGGGTACCACGGTAAACTACGAGCAGTACTTC. This encodes CASSLGTTVNYEQYF.

The rearrangement uses TRBV4-2 and TRBJ2-7; D possibly corresponds to TRBD1 (5 bases). The CDR3 runs to 14 residues. From germline, CDR1 is LGHNA and CDR2 YNFKEQ. Trimming took 4 bases from V and 3 from J, leaving 13 bases between them. CDR3 nucleotides: TGTGCCAGCAGCCGACAGTGGATGGACTACGAGCAGTACTTC. Protein product: CASSRQWMDYEQYF.

This rearrangement joins TRBV28 to TRBJ2-3; TRBD1 matches 8 bases. This CDR3 has 15 amino acids. Germline CDR1 is MDHEN and CDR2 is SYDVKM. V lost 2 bases, J lost 14 bases, and 15 bases stayed unmatched. The DNA of the CDR3 is TGTGCCAGCAGTTTAACAGGGCAGGGGGCGAAATACGCGTATTTT. This sequence encodes CASSLTGQGAKYAYF.